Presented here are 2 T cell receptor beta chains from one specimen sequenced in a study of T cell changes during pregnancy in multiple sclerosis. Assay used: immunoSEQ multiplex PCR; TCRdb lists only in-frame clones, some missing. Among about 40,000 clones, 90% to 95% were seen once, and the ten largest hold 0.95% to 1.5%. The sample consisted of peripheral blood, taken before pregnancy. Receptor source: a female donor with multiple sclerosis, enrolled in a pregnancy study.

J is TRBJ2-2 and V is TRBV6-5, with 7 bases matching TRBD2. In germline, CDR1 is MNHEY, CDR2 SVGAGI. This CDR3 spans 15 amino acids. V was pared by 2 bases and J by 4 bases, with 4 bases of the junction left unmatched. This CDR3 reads CASSYGGRGTGELFF. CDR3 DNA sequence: TGTGCCAGCAGTTACGGGGGGAGGGGCACCGGGGAGCTGTTTTTT.

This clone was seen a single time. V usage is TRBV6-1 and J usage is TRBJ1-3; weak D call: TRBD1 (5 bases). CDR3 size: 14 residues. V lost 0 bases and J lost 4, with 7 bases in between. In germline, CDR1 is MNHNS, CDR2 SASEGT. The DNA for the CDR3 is TGTGCCAGCAGTGAAGCTGGGGCGGGAAACACCATATATTTT. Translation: CASSEAGAGNTIYF.